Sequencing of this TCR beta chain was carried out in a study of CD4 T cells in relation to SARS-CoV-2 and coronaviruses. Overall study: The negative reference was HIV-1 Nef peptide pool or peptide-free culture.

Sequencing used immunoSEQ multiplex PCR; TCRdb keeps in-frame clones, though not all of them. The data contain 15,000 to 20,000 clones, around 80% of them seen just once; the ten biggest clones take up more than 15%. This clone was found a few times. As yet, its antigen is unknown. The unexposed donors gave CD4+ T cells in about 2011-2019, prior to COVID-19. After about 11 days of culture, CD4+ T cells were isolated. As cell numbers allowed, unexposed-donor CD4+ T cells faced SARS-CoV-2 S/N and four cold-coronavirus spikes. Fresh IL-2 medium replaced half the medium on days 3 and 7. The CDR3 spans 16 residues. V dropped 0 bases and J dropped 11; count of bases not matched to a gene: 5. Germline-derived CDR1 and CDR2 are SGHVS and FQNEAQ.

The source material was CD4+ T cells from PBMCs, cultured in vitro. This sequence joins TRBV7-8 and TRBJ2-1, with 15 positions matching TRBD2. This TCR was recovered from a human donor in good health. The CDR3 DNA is TGTGCCAGCAGCTTAGCTGGACTAGCGGGAGGGATTAAGCAGTTCTTC. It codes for CASSLAGLAGGIKQFF.